The 24 T cell receptor beta chains reported below all come from one sample, sequenced in a study of shared clonotypes between healthy human individuals. Here immunoSEQ multiplex PCR was the method, and the copy in TCRdb shows in-frame clones only, minus some. Of approximately 460,000 clones in the sample, around 77% are singletons; the top ten hold approximately 12%. Sequencing was performed on PBMCs. The receptors were gathered from a woman aged 40 to 50 in good health. Some clones in this sample may be carry-over from other donors' samples.

This rearrangement joins TRBV10-3 to TRBJ2-7; 8 bases match TRBD2. The CDR3 is 13 residues long. The ends lost 11 bases at V and 6 bases at J; junction bases unmatched: 12. Germline-derived CDR1 and CDR2 are ENHRY and SYGVKD. The CDR3, as DNA: TGTGCCTCCCGAGAAGGACTAGCACTCGAGCAGTACTTC. The encoded protein is CASREGLALEQYF.

The chain recombines TRBV19 with TRBJ1-1; 8 nucleotides line up with TRBD1. Germline trimming cut 2 bases from V and 1 base from J; bases unmatched to any gene: 3. There are 15 residues in the CDR3. Germline V gene sequence: CDR1 LNHDA, CDR2 SQIVND (reference sequence). CDR3 DNA sequence: TGTGCCAGTAGTATAAGTGGGACAGGGAACACTGAAGCTTTCTTT. Protein sequence: CASSISGTGNTEAFF.

The chain is built from TRBV4-2 and TRBJ2-7, with D possibly called TRBD1 or TRBD2 (5 bases each). Germline-derived CDR1 and CDR2 are LGHNA and YNFKEQ. V lost 1 base, J lost 7 bases, and 17 bases lay in between. This CDR3 contains 15 residues. The CDR3 DNA sequence: TGTGCCAGCAGCCAAGCGGGGCTCGTAATCGGGGAGCAGTACTTC. Amino acid sequence: CASSQAGLVIGEQYF.

The J gene is TRBJ2-1, the V gene TRBV5-1, with 9 bases identical to TRBD2. Germline V CDR1 and CDR2: SGHRS, YFSETQ. V dropped 8 bases and J dropped 6; count of bases not matched to a gene: 9. The CDR3 is made up of 14 amino acids. The CDR3 reads CASFSGSGVNEQFF. CDR3 sequence (DNA): TGCGCCAGTTTTAGCGGGAGCGGGGTCAATGAGCAGTTCTTC.

V usage is TRBV9 and J usage is TRBJ2-3; 10 bases are a match to TRBD2. CDR3 length: 21 amino acids. Losses at the gene ends were 0 bases for V and 7 bases for J; bases not matched to a gene: 23. Per the germline V gene, CDR1 is SGDLS and CDR2 is YYNGEE. Here the CDR3 reads CASSVDWRESSGLAAQHTQYF. The CDR3 bases are TGTGCCAGCAGCGTAGATTGGAGGGAGTCGAGTGGACTAGCGGCACAACATACGCAGTATTTT.

This clone was seen at least ten times. The genes are TRBV19 and TRBJ2-2, with 7 bases fitting TRBD2. Germline V lookup: CDR1 LNHDA, CDR2 SQIVND (reference sequence). The CDR3 has 14 amino acids. V shed 6 bases, J shed 6 bases, and the junction held 7 bases outside the gene matches. The CDR3 is CASREGGSSGELFF. The DNA for the CDR3 is TGTGCCAGTAGGGAGGGCGGGAGCTCCGGGGAGCTGTTTTTT.

In its sample, this clone was seen once. One base separates it from a far larger clone, so it is likely a read error. This CDR3 reads CAWSKIGGAGSPLHF. The DNA of the CDR3 is TGTGCCTGGAGTAAAATCGGGGGCGCCGGTTCACCCCTCCACTTT. The genes are TRBV30 and TRBJ1-6; possibly TRBD1 for D (6 bases). Per germline, CDR1 GTSNPN and CDR2 SVGIG (reference sequence). V lost 2 bases, J lost 9 bases, and 17 bases lay in between. CDR3 length: 15 amino acids. Full variable domain (rest looked up from reference TRBV30 and TRBJ1-6): SQTIHQWPATLVQPVGSPLSLECTVEGTSNPNLYWYRQAAGRGLQLLFYSVGIGQISSEVPQNLSASRPQDRQFILSSKKLLLSDSGFYLCAWSKIGGAGSPLHFGNGTRLTVT.

This chain joins TRBV14 and TRBJ2-2, with D perhaps given as TRBD1 or TRBD2 (6 bases each). V lost 4 bases and J lost 6, with 12 bases in between. CDR1 is SGHDN, CDR2 FVKESK, per germline. The CDR3 consists of 14 residues. Written as DNA, the CDR3 is TGTGCCAGCAGCCCTCGGAGGGGGTCCGGGGAGCTGTTTTTT. It specifies CASSPRRGSGELFF.

This chain connects TRBV4-3 to TRBJ2-5, with 9 bases that match TRBD2. CDR1 LGHNA and CDR2 YSLEER come from the germline V gene. The V and J ends lost 0 bases and 0 bases, in that order; junction bases with no gene match: 14. CDR3 length: 20 amino acids. The CDR3 spells CASSQDRGLGAGGYQETQYF. CDR3 DNA sequence: TGCGCCAGCAGCCAAGATAGAGGGTTAGGAGCGGGAGGTTACCAAGAGACCCAGTACTTC.

CDR3 sequence: CASSETPGRNTEAFF. The CDR3 DNA sequence: TGCGCCAGCAGTGAGACCCCGGGACGGAACACTGAAGCTTTCTTT. V usage is TRBV10-1 and J usage is TRBJ1-1; perhaps TRBD1 as D (5 bases). V was pared by 2 bases and J by 1 base, with 11 bases between. Germline V CDR1 and CDR2: WNHNN, SYGVQD (reference sequence). The CDR3 has 15 residues.

Note on this clone: Possible read error: a much larger clone is one base away. The chain couples TRBV28 to TRBJ1-2, with TRBD1 matching over 10 bases. CDR3 size: 12 residues. Germline CDR1 and CDR2: MDHEN and SYDVKM. Trimming at V came to 6 bases and at J to 6 bases, leaving 1 base not matched to a gene. The CDR3 is CASRTGGHGYTF. For the CDR3, the DNA is TGTGCCAGCAGGACAGGGGGCCATGGCTACACCTTC.

The genes are TRBV18 and TRBJ2-1, with 7 nucleotides matching TRBD1. The CDR3 consists of 14 residues. With 3 bases clipped from V and 7 bases from J, the junction kept 6 bases outside the gene matches. The germline CDR1 and CDR2 sequences are KGHSH and LQKENI. The CDR3 region has the DNA TGTGCCAGCTCACCGGACAGGTTACCTAATGAGCAGTTCTTC. It yields the protein CASSPDRLPNEQFF. The complete variable domain, with remaining parts taken from reference TRBV18 and TRBJ2-1, reads NAGVMQNPRHLVRRRGQEARLRCSPMKGHSHVYWYRQLPEEGLKFMVYLQKENIIDESGMPKERFSAEFPKEGPSILRIQQVVRGDSAAYFCASSPDRLPNEQFFGPGTRLTVL.

On this clone itself: Just one base apart from a much larger clone, this may be a read error. The chain joins TRBV19 to TRBJ2-5, with D possibly matching TRBD1 (7 bases). Deletions cut 6 bases from V and 2 bases from J, with 10 bases between. The V gene's germline CDR1 is LNHDA and CDR2 SQIVND (reference sequence). This CDR3 spans 13 amino acids. The CDR3 sequence is CASRSGGQETQYF. CDR3 nucleotide sequence: TGTGCCAGTAGATCAGGGGGGCAAGAGACCCAGTACTTC.

A word on this clone: This likely came from a read error, as a far larger clone is one base away. The rearrangement joins TRBV7-9 to TRBJ2-7; D is tentatively TRBD1 or TRBD2 (5 bases each). The CDR3 sequence is 15 residues long. The germline V gene has CDR1 SEHNR and CDR2 FQNEAQ (reference sequence). CDR3 sequence (DNA): TGTGCCAGCAACTTAGTGGGGGTCCGCACCTACGAGCAGTACTTC. As protein: CASNLVGVRTYEQYF.

The V gene is TRBV6-4, the J gene TRBJ2-3; TRBD2 aligns across 10 bases. CDR1 MRHNA and CDR2 SNTAGT come from the germline V gene. V shed 4 bases, J shed 0 bases, and the junction held 4 bases outside the gene matches. The CDR3 consists of 16 residues. DNA for the CDR3: TGTGCCAGCAGTGCTTGGACTAGCGGTAGCACAGATACGCAGTATTTT. Protein: CASSAWTSGSTDTQYF.

V usage is TRBV2 and J usage is TRBJ2-7; TRBD2 matches 7 bases. Trimming removed 5 bases from V and 9 bases from J; junction bases left unmatched: 10. Germline lookup yields CDR1 SNHLY and CDR2 FYNNEI. This CDR3 spans 13 amino acids. CDR3 in DNA: TGTGCCAGCAGTCAAACTAGCGTGATTGTGCAGTACTTC. Translated: CASSQTSVIVQYF. Combining the CDR3 with reference TRBV2 and TRBJ2-7 gives the whole variable domain EPEVTQTPSHQVTQMGQEVILRCVPISNHLYFYWYRQILGQKVEFLVSFYNNEISEKSEIFDDQFSVERPDGSNFTLKIRSTKLEDSAMYFCASSQTSVIVQYFGPGTRLTVT.

Worth noting for this clone: A far larger clone lies a single base away; this is likely a read error. This CDR3 is also generated by other DNA sequences in the sample. The CDR3 sequence is CASSLTSGRLGETQYF. The CDR3 DNA follows: TGTGCCAGCAGTTTGACTAGCGGGAGATTGGGAGAGACCCAGTACTTC. The chain employs TRBV28 and TRBJ2-5, with TRBD2 identical over 12 bases. In germline, CDR1 is MDHEN, CDR2 SYDVKM. The CDR3 extends over 16 amino acids. The trim removed 3 bases at V and 4 bases at J, leaving 6 bases unmatched.

This clone has a count of ten or more. The same CDR3 also results from other DNA sequences found in this sample. The chain recombines TRBV5-1 with TRBJ1-1; the match to TRBD1 covers 10 bases. J gave up 4 bases and V 1 base, and 1 base lay outside the gene matches. CDR1 and CDR2 from the germline V gene are SGHRS and YFSETQ. CDR3 size: 14 residues. CDR3 in amino acids: CASSLRTGGTEAFF. The CDR3 bases are TGCGCCAGCAGCTTGAGGACAGGGGGCACTGAAGCTTTCTTT.

The CDR3 loop reads CASSQLGTDEQFF. The DNA of the CDR3 is TGTGCCAGCAGCCAACTAGGGACAGATGAGCAGTTCTTC. V and J are TRBV7-9 and TRBJ2-1; 7 nucleotides match TRBD1. Trimming cost V 5 bases and J 8 bases; bases outside gene matches: 6. The CDR3 runs to 13 residues. CDR1 is SEHNR and CDR2 is FQNEAQ in the germline V gene (reference sequence).

This sequence joins TRBV7-2 and TRBJ2-7, with D possibly matching TRBD1 (6 bases). The CDR3 is made up of 16 amino acids. V dropped 2 bases and J dropped 2 bases, with 16 bases sitting between them. Per the germline V gene, CDR1 is SGHTA and CDR2 is FQGNSA. In DNA, the CDR3 is TGTGCCAGCAGCTTAAGTTCGGGGACACTCACCTACGAGCAGTACTTC. Protein: CASSLSSGTLTYEQYF.

The rearrangement joins TRBV29-1 to TRBJ1-4; 7 bases map to TRBD1. CDR3 length: 13 residues. Germline lookup yields CDR1 SQVTM and CDR2 ANQGSEA. The V gene end was trimmed by 7 bases and the J gene end by 8 bases; junction bases not matched to a gene: 10. This chain's CDR3 is CSALETGHEKLFF. The CDR3 DNA reads as TGCAGCGCTCTGGAGACAGGGCACGAAAAACTGTTTTTT.

The J gene is TRBJ1-4, the V gene TRBV2; tentative D call: TRBD1 (5 bases). Germline V gene sequence: CDR1 SNHLY, CDR2 FYNNEI. CDR3 size: 14 residues. Between the trimmed V and J ends, which lost 2 bases and 7 bases, there was a span of 11 bases. CDR3 nucleotides: TGTGCCAGCAGTGAATCAGGGAGCGGTGAAAAACTGTTTTTT. Protein: CASSESGSGEKLFF.

The chain uses TRBV5-4 and TRBJ1-2; D is ambiguous. V was pared by 1 base and J by 0 bases, with 13 bases between. Germline CDR1 SGHNT, CDR2 YYREEE (reference sequence). The CDR3 extends over 16 amino acids. The CDR3 reads CASSLRPFKTNYGYTF. CDR3 nucleotide sequence: TGTGCCAGCAGCTTGAGACCGTTCAAGACTAACTATGGCTACACCTTC.

The V call is TRBV5-4, the J call TRBJ1-5; D gene ambiguous. This CDR3 comprises 19 residues. Germline CDR1 reads SGHNT; CDR2 reads YYREEE (reference sequence). V dropped 2 bases and J dropped 2 bases, with 23 bases sitting between them. The CDR3 spells CASSFGGKGSNNGNQPQHF. CDR3 DNA: TGTGCCAGCAGCTTCGGCGGTAAAGGGTCTAACAACGGCAATCAGCCCCAGCATTTT.